This TCR beta chain comes out of a study of blood T cell repertoires in COVID-19. Background on the study: From the United States, Italy and Spain came samples of acute and convalescent COVID-19. T cells, B-cell-depleted T cells, or PBMCs supplied cDNA or gDNA.

Per germline, CDR1 PRHDT and CDR2 FYEKMQ (reference sequence). The CDR3 contains 12 residues. Trimming stripped 6 bases from V and 3 bases from J, with 8 bases between. The assay was immunoSEQ multiplex PCR, and TCRdb's table has in-frame clones only and misses some. Here the sample spans around 360,000 clones, approximately 89% being singletons. Donors were grouped by their self-reported clinical history. This chain joins TRBV13 and TRBJ1-1; D uncertain. The sample taken for sequencing was PBMCs or T cells enriched from blood (not recorded which). The clonotype comes from a man aged 40-49 years in a cohort exposed to, infected with or recovered from COVID-19 (not recorded which). DNA for the CDR3: TGTGCCAGCAGTAGTCAGGACACTGAAGCTTTCTTT. This sequence encodes CASSSQDTEAFF.